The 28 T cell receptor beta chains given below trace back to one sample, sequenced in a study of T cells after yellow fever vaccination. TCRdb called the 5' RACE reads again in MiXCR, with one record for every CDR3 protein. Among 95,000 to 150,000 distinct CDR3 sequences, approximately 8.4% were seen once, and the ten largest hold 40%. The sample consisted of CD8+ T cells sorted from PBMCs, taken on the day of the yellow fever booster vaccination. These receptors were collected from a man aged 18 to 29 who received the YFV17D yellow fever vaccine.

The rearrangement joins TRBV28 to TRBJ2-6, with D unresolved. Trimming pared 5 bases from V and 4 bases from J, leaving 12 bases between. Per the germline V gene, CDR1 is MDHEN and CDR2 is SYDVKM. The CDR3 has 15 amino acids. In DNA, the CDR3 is TGTGCCAGCAGTCTGCCAGGAACAGGGGCCAACGTCCTGACTTTC. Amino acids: CASSLPGTGANVLTF. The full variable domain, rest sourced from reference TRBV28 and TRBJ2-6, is DVKVTQSSRYLVKRTGEKVFLECVQDMDHENMFWYRQDPGLGLRLIYFSYDVKMKEKGDIPEGYSVSREKKERFSLILESASTNQTSMYLCASSLPGTGANVLTFGAGSRLTVL.

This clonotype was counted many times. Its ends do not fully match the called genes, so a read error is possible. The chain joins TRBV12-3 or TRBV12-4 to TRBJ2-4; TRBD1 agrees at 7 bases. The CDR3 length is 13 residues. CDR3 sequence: CASSLRMGDSADF. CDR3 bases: TGTGCCAGCAGTTTAAGGATGGGGGACAGCGCCGACTTC.

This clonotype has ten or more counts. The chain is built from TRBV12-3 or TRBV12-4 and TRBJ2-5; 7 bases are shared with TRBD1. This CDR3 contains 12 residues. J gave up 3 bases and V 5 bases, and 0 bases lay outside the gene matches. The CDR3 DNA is TGTGCCAGCAGTCAGGGGGAAGAGACCCAGTACTTC. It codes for CASSQGEETQYF.

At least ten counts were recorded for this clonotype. This CDR3 reads CSVESTDPEQYF. CDR3 DNA: TGCAGCGTGGAATCCACGGATCCCGAGCAGTACTTC. This rearrangement joins TRBV29-1 to TRBJ2-7, with D hard to call. V gave up 6 bases and J gave up 6 bases, with 15 bases separating them. Germline V gene sequence: CDR1 SQVTM, CDR2 ANQGSEA. The CDR3 has 12 amino acids.

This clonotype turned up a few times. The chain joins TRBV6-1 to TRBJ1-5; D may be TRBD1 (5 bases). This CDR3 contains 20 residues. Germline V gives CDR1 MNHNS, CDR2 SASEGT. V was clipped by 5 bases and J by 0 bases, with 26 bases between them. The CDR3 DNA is TGTGCCAGCAGTCCCCGGACGACAGAGCACATTGATTATAGCAATCAGCCCCAGCATTTT. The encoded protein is CASSPRTTEHIDYSNQPQHF.

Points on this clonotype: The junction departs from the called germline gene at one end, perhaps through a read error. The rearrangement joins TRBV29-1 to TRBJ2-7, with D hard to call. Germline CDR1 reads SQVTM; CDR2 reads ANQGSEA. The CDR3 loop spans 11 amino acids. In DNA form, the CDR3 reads TGCAGCGTTGAAGATCAGGCAGGTGCCGACTTC. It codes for CSVEDQAGADF.

CDR3 sequence: CASSYSGGYNSPLHF. The CDR3, as DNA: TGTGCCAGCAGTTACTCGGGGGGTTATAATTCACCCCTCCACTTT. The rearrangement uses TRBV6-6 and TRBJ1-6; D is perhaps TRBD1 (5 bases). The CDR3 has 15 amino acids. The germline CDR1 and CDR2 sequences are MNHNY and SVGAGI (reference sequence). V was pared by 0 bases and J by 4 bases, with 7 bases between.

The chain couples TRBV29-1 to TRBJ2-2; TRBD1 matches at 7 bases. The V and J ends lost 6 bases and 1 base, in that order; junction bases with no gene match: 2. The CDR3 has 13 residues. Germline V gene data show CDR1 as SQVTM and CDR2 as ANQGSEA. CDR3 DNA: TGCAGCGTCCGACAGGGGAACACCGGGGAGCTGTTTTTT. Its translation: CSVRQGNTGELFF.

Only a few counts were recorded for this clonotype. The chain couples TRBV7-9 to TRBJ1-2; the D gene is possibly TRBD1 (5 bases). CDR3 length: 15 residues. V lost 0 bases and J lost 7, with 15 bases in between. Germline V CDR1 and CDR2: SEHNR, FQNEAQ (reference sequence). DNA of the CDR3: TGTGCCAGCAGCTTAGCCGAGGCGGGGGATGGTGGCTACACCTTC. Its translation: CASSLAEAGDGGYTF.

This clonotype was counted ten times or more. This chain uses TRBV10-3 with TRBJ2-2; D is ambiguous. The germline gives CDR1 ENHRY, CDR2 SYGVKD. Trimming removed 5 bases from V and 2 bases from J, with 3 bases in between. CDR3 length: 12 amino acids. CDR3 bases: TGTGCCATCAGTTATAACACCGGGGAGCTGTTTTTT. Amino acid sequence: CAISYNTGELFF.

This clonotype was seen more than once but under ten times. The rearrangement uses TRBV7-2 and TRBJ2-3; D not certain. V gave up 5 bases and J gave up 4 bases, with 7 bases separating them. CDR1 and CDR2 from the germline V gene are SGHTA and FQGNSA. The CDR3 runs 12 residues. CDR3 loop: CASSLSPDTQYF. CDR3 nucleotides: TGTGCCAGCAGCCTCAGCCCAGATACGCAGTATTTT. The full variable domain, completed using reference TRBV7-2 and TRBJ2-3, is GAGVSQSPSNKVTEKGKDVELRCDPISGHTALYWYRQSLGQGLEFLIYFQGNSAPDKSGLPSDRFSAERTGGSVSTLTIQRTQQEDSAVYLCASSLSPDTQYFGPGTRLTVL.

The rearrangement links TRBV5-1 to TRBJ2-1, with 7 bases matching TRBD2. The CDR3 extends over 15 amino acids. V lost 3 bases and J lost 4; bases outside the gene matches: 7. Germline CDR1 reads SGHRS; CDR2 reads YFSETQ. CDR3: CASSYERGVYNEQFF. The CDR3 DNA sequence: TGCGCCAGCAGCTACGAGCGGGGAGTATACAATGAGCAGTTCTTC.

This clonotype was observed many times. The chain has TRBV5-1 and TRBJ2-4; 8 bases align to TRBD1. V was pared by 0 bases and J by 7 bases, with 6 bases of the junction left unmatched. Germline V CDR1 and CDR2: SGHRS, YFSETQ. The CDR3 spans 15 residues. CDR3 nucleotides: TGCGCCAGCAGCTTGGGGCAGGGGGCCGGGAACATTCAGTACTTC. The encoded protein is CASSLGQGAGNIQYF.

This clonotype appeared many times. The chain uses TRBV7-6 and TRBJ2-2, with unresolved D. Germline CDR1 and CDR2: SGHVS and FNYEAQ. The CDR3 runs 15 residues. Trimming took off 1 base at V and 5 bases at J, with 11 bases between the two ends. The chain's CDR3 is CASSLEWTRTGELFF. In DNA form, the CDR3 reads TGTGCCAGCAGCTTAGAATGGACCAGAACCGGGGAGCTGTTTTTT.

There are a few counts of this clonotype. The CDR3 DNA reads as TGTGCCAGCAGTTACGAGTATACGCAGTATTTT. Residues: CASSYEYTQYF. The chain has TRBV6-6 and TRBJ2-3; D is unresolved. The germline V gene has CDR1 MNHNY and CDR2 SVGAGI (reference sequence). The CDR3 runs to 11 residues. The V and J ends lost 2 bases and 7 bases respectively, with 4 bases between them.

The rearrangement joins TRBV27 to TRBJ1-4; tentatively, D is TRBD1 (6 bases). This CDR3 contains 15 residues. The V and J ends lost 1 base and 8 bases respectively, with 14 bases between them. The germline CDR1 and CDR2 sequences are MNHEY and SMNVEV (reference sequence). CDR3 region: CASSLLGGPAEKLFF. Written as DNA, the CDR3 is TGTGCCAGCAGTTTATTAGGGGGGCCAGCGGAAAAACTGTTTTTT.

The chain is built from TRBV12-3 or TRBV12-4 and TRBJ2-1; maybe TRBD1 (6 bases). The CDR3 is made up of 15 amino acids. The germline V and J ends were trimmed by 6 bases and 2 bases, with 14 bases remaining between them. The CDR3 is CASRPPGTPYNEQFF. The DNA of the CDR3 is TGTGCCAGCAGGCCGCCCGGGACACCCTACAATGAGCAGTTCTTC.

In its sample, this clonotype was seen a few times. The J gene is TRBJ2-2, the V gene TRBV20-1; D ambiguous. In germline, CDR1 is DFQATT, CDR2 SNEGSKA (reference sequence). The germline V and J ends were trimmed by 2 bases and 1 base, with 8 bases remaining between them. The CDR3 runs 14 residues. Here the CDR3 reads CSARHRMNTGELFF. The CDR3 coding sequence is TGCAGTGCTAGACACCGCATGAACACCGGGGAGCTGTTTTTT.

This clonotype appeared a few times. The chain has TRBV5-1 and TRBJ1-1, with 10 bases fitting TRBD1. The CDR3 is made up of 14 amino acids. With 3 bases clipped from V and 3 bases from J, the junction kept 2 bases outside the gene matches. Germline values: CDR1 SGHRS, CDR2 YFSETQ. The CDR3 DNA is TGCGCCAGCAGCTCGGACAGGGGGGACACTGAAGCTTTCTTT. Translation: CASSSDRGDTEAFF. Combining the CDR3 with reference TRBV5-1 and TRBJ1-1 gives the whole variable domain KAGVTQTPRYLIKTRGQQVTLSCSPISGHRSVSWYQQTPGQGLQFLFEYFSETQRNKGNFPGRFSGRQFSNSRSEMNVSTLELGDSALYLCASSSDRGDTEAFFGQGTRLTVV.

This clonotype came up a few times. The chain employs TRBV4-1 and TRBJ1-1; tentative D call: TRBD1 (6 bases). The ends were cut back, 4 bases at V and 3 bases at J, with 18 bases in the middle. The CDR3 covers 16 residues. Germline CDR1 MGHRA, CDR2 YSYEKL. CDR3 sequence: CASSRLVEAGDTEAFF. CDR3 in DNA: TGCGCCAGCAGCCGGTTGGTGGAGGCAGGGGACACTGAAGCTTTCTTT.

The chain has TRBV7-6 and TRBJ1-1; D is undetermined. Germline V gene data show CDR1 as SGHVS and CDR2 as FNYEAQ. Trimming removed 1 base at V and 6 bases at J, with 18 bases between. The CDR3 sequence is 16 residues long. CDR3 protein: CASSLGSRRLYAEAFF. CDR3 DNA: TGTGCCAGCAGCTTAGGATCCAGACGGTTATACGCTGAAGCTTTCTTT.

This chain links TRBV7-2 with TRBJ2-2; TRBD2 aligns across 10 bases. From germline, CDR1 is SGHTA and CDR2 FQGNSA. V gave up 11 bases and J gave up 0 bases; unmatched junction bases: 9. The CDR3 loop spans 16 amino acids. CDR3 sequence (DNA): TGTGCCGTCTCGCCTAGCGGGAGTCCGAACACCGGGGAGCTGTTTTTT. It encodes CAVSPSGSPNTGELFF.

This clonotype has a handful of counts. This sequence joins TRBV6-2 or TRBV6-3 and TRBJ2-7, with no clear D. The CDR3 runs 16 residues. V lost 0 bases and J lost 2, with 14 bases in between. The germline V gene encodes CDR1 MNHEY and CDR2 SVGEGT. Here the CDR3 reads CASSYSASQYPYEQYV. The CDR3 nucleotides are TGTGCCAGCAGTTACTCGGCCAGCCAATACCCCTACGAGCAGTACGTC.

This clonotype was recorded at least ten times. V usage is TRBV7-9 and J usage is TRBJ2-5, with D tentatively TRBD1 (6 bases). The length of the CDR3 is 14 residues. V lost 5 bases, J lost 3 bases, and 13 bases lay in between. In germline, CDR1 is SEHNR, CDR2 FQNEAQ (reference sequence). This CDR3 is CASSAGQLKETQYF. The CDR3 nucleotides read TGTGCCAGCAGCGCCGGACAGTTAAAAGAGACCCAGTACTTC.

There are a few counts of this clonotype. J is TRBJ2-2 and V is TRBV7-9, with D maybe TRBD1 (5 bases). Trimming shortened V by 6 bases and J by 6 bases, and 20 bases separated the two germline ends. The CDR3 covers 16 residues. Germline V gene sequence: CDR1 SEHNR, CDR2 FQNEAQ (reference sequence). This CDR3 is CASRYIGHLNAGELFF. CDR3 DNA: TGTGCCAGCAGGTACATTGGACACCTTAACGCCGGGGAGCTGTTTTTT. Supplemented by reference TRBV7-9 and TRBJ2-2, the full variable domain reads DTGVSQNPRHKITKRGQNVTFRCDPISEHNRLYWYRQTLGQGPEFLTYFQNEAQLEKSRLLSDRFSAERPKGSFSTLEIQRTEQGDSAMYLCASRYIGHLNAGELFFGEGSRLTVL.

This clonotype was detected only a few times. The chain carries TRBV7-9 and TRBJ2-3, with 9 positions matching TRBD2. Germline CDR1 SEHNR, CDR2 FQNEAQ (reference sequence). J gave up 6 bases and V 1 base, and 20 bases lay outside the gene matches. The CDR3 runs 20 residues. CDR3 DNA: TGTGCCAGCAGCTTAGATCTGGCAGGCTGGAGGACTAGCGTATCTGATACGCAGTATTTT. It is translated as CASSLDLAGWRTSVSDTQYF.

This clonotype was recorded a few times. The DNA for the CDR3 is TGCAGTGCTAGAGACCCAGAAGGACACCCCGAAAAACTGTTTTTT. Amino acid sequence: CSARDPEGHPEKLFF. V gene TRBV20-1 combines with J gene TRBJ1-4, with D tentatively TRBD1 (5 bases). CDR1 is DFQATT and CDR2 is SNEGSKA in the germline V gene (reference sequence). The V gene lost 0 bases and the J gene lost 8 bases, with 16 bases spanning the gap. CDR3 length: 15 residues.

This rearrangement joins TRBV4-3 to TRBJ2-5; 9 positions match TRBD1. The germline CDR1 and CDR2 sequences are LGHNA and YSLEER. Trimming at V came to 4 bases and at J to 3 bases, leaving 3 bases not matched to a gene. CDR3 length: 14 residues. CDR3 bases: TGCGCCAGCAGCCCCGGGACAGGGAAAGAGACCCAGTACTTC. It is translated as CASSPGTGKETQYF.